A single sample is the source of the 7 T cell receptor beta chains below, sequenced in a study of naive and memory T cell subsets. General study results and limits: Naive repertoires, especially CD8, held a few larger clonotypes, possibly memory cells re-expressing CD45RA.

No cognate antigen is known for these TCRs. Both TRBC1 and TRBC2 were covered by a beta constant-region primer of two equimolar oligonucleotides. Nested alpha and beta constant-region primers with the SP2 primer drove four PCR rounds on ligated cDNA. TCRdb reprocessed the UMI-ligation and nested PCR reads with MiXCR, giving one entry per CDR3 protein. The sample has roughly 100,000 distinct CDR3 sequences; roughly 15% are singletons. The material sequenced was naive CD8+ T cells from blood. The source is a human donor in good health.

This clonotype was counted between two and nine times. The rearrangement uses TRBV30 and TRBJ2-7, with 7 bases lining up with TRBD2. Trimming cost V 3 bases and J 2 bases; bases outside gene matches: 4. The CDR3 is made up of 13 amino acids. The germline V gene has CDR1 GTSNPN and CDR2 SVGIG (reference sequence). CDR3 in amino acids: CAWRPGLPYEQYF. DNA of the CDR3: TGTGCCTGGAGACCGGGACTACCCTACGAGCAGTACTTC.

The genes are TRBV6-2 or TRBV6-3 and TRBJ2-7; TRBD1 agrees at 7 bases. The CDR3 has 11 residues. Germline V gene lookup returns CDR1 MNHEY and CDR2 SVGEGT. J lost 3 bases, V lost 8 bases, and 1 base had no gene match. CDR3 loop: CASGQDYEQYF. The CDR3 region has the DNA TGTGCCAGCGGACAGGACTACGAGCAGTACTTC.

This clonotype appeared a few times. The rearrangement links TRBV12-3 or TRBV12-4 to TRBJ1-2; TRBD1 matches 8 bases. The V segment lost 5 bases and the J segment 3 bases; nucleotides outside the gene matches: 14. The CDR3 totals 17 residues. Here the CDR3 reads CASSRSGTGFVDYGYTF. In DNA form, the CDR3 reads TGTGCCAGCAGTCGGAGCGGGACAGGTTTTGTTGACTATGGCTACACCTTC.

V and J are TRBV7-9 and TRBJ2-7; D remains ambiguous. In germline, CDR1 is SEHNR, CDR2 FQNEAQ (reference sequence). This CDR3 region has 14 residues. V lost 5 bases and J lost 3, with 14 bases in between. CDR3 DNA: TGTGCCAGCAGCGCCCTTGGAGAGGACTACGAGCAGTACTTC. This codes for CASSALGEDYEQYF.

The chain uses TRBV3-1 and TRBJ2-6; D is ambiguous. The CDR3 totals 20 residues. Trimming took 0 bases from V and 0 from J, leaving 18 bases between them. Germline CDR1 and CDR2: LGHDT and YNNKEL (reference sequence). The CDR3 region has the DNA TGTGCCAGCAGCCAAGAGGTACAACTCAGCTACGACTCTGGGGCCAACGTCCTGACTTTC. Encoded protein: CASSQEVQLSYDSGANVLTF.

This clonotype came up a few times. J is TRBJ1-1 and V is TRBV7-6; no clear D. Trimming took off 5 bases at V and 4 bases at J, with 11 bases between the two ends. Looked up from germline, CDR1 is SGHVS and CDR2 is FNYEAQ. The CDR3 extends over 13 amino acids. Here the CDR3 reads CASSHLRGTEAFF. The DNA of the CDR3 is TGTGCCAGCAGCCATCTGCGGGGCACTGAAGCTTTCTTT.

This clonotype has only a few counts. This clone may be a read error of a much larger clone one base away. The rearrangement links TRBV3-1 to TRBJ1-4; no firm D call. Trimming took 2 bases from V and 8 from J, leaving 3 bases between them. The CDR3 is 11 residues long. Germline lookup yields CDR1 LGHDT and CDR2 YNNKEL (reference sequence). CDR3 coding DNA: TGTGCCAGCAGCCAAATGGAAAAACTGTTTTTT. Translation gives CASSQMEKLFF.